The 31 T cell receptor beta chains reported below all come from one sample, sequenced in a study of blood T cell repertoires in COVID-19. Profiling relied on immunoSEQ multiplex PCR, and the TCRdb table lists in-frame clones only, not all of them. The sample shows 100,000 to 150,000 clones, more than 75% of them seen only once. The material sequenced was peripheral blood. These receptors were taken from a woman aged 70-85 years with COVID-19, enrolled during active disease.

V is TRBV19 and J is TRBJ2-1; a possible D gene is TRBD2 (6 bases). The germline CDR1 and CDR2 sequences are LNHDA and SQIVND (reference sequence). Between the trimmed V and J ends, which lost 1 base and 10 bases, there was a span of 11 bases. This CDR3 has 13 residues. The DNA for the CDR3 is TGTGCCAGTAGTATAGGAGGGAGGCTGGAGCAGTTCTTC. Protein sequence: CASSIGGRLEQFF.

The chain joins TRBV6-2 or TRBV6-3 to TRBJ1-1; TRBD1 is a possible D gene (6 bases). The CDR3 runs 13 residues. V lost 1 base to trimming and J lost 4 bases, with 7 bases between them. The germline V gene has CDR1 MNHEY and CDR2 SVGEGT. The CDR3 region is CASSYLDSTEAFF. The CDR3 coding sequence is TGTGCCAGCAGTTACTTGGACAGCACTGAAGCTTTCTTT.

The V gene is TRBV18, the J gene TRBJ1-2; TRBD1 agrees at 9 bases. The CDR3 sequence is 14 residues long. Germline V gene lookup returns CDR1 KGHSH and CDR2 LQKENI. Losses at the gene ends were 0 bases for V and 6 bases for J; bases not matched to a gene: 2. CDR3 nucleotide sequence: TGTGCCAGCTCACCACCCGGGACAGGGCATGGCTACACCTTC. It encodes CASSPPGTGHGYTF. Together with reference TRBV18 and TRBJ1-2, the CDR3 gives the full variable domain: NAGVMQNPRHLVRRRGQEARLRCSPMKGHSHVYWYRQLPEEGLKFMVYLQKENIIDESGMPKERFSAEFPKEGPSILRIQQVVRGDSAAYFCASSPPGTGHGYTFGSGTRLTVV.

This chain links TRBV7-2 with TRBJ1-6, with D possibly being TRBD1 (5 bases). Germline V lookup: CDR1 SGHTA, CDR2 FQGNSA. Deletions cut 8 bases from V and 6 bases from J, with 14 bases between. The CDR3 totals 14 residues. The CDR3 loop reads CASRTGNTNSPLHF. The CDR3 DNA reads TGTGCCAGCCGCACAGGAAACACTAATTCACCCCTCCACTTT.

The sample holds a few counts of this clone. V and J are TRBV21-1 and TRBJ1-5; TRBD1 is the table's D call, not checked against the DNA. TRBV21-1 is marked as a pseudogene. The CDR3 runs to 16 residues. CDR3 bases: TGTGCCAGCAGCAACCACCGGGACAGCGACAATCAGCCCCAGCATTTT. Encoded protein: CASSNHRDSDNQPQHF.

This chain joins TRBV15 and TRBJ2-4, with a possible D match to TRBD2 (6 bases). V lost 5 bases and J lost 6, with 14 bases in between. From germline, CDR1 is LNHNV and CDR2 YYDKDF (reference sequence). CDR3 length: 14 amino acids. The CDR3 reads CATSWGSGLNIQYF. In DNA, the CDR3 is TGTGCCACCAGCTGGGGCAGCGGGTTAAACATTCAGTACTTC.

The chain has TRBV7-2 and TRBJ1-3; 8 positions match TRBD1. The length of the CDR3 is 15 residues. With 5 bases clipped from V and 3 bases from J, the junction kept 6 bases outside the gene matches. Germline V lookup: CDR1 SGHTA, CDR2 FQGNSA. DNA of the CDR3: TGTGCCAGCAGCCCGCAGGGGGCTTATGGAAACACCATATATTTT. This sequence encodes CASSPQGAYGNTIYF.

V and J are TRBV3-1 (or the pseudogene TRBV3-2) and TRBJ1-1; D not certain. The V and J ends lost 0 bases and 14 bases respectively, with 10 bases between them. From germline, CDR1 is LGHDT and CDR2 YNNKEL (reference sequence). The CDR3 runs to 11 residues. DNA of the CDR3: TGTGCCAGCAGCCAAGATCTTGTAATCTTCTTT. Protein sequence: CASSQDLVIFF.

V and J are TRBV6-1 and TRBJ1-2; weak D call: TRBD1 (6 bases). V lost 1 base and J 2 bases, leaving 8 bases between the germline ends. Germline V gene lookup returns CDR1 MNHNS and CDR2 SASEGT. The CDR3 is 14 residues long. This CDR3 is CASSEVRGNYGYTF. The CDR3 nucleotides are TGTGCCAGCAGTGAAGTTAGGGGGAACTATGGCTACACCTTC.

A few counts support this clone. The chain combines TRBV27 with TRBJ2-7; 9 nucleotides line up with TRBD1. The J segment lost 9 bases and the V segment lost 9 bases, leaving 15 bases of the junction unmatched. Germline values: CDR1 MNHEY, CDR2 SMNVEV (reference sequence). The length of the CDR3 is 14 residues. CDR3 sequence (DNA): TGTGCCAGTCTACTGGGACAGGGACGGGGAAGGCAGTACTTC. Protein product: CASLLGQGRGRQYF.

In nucleotides, the CDR3 is TGTGCCAGCAGCCATGTCTTCGGGGGGGTCCACGAGCAGTACTTC. Translated: CASSHVFGGVHEQYF. V is TRBV3-1 (or the pseudogene TRBV3-2) and J is TRBJ2-7, with TRBD2 matching 8 bases. There are 15 residues in the CDR3. The V gene's germline CDR1 is LGHDT and CDR2 YNNKEL (reference sequence). Germline trimming cut 3 bases from V and 5 bases from J; bases unmatched to any gene: 9.

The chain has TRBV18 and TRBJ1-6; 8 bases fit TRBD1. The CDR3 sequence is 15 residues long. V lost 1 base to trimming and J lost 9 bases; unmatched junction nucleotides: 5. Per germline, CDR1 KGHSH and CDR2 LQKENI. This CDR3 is CASSPLKQGVSPLHF. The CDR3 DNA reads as TGTGCCAGCTCACCACTAAAACAGGGGGTTTCACCCCTCCACTTT.

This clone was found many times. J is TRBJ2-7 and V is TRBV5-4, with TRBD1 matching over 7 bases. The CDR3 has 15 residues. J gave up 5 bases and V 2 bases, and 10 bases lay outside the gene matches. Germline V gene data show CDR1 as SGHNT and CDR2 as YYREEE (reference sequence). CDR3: CASSFRQGNRNEQYF. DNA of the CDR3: TGTGCCAGCAGCTTTCGACAGGGCAATCGGAACGAGCAGTACTTC.

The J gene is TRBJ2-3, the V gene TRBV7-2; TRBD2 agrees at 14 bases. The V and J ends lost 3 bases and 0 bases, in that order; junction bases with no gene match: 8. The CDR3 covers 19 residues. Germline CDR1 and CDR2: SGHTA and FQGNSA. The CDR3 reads CASSLGLAGDLLSTDTQYF. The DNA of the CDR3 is TGTGCCAGCAGCTTGGGACTAGCGGGGGACCTACTTAGCACAGATACGCAGTATTTT.

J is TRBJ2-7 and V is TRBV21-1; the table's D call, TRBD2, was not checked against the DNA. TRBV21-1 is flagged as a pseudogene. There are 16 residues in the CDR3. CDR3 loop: CASRYHRRGVVYEQYF. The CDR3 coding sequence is TGTGCCAGCAGATACCATAGGAGGGGCGTTGTATACGAGCAGTACTTC.

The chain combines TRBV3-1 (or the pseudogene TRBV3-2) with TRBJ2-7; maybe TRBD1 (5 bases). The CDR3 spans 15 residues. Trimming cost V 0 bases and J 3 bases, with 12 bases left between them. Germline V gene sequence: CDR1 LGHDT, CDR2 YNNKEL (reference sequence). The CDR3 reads CASSQDWGSYYEQYF. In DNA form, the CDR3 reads TGTGCCAGCAGCCAAGATTGGGGCAGCTACTACGAGCAGTACTTC.

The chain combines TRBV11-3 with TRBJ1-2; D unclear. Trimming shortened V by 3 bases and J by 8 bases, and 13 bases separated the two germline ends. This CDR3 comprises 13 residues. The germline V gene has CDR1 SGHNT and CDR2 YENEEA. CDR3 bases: TGTGCCAGCAGCTTGCCAGGAAAGAGAGGCTACACCTTC. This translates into CASSLPGKRGYTF.

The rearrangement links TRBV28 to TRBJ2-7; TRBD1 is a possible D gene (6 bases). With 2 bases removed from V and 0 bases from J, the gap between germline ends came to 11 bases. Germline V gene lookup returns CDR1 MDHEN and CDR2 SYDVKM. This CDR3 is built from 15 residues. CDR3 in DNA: TGTGCCAGCAGTTTACCAGGGGAAAGCTCCTACGAGCAGTACTTC. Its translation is CASSLPGESSYEQYF.

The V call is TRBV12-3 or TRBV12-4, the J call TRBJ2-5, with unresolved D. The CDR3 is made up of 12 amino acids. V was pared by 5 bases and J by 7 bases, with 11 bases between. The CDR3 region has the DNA TGTGCCAGCAGTCCCGGCGGTTTGACCCAGTACTTC. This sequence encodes CASSPGGLTQYF.

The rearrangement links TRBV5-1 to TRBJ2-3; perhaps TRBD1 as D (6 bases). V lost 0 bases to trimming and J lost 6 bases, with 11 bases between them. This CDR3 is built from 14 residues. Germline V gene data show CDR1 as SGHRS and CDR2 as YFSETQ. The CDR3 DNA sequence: TGCGCCAGCAGCTTGGCGACAGGTTCGGATACGCAGTATTTT. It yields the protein CASSLATGSDTQYF.

The CDR3 sequence is CASSHMTGPSRYEQYF. The CDR3 coding sequence is TGTGCCAGCAGCCATATGACAGGGCCCAGCAGGTACGAGCAGTACTTC. The chain has TRBV5-5 and TRBJ2-7; 7 bases agree with TRBD1. V lost 4 bases, J lost 4 bases, and 14 bases stayed unmatched. The CDR3 sequence is 16 residues long. CDR1 is SGHKS, CDR2 YYEKEE, per germline (reference sequence). Based on the CDR3 plus reference TRBV5-5 and TRBJ2-7, the full variable domain is DAGVTQSPTHLIKTRGQQVTLRCSPISGHKSVSWYQQVLGQGPQFIFQYYEKEERGRGNFPDRFSARQFPNYSSELNVNALLLGDSALYLCASSHMTGPSRYEQYFGPGTRLTVT.

The CDR3 reads CASSQYGQNTEAFF. DNA of the CDR3: TGTGCCAGCAGCCAATACGGACAGAACACTGAAGCTTTCTTT. The chain uses TRBV3-1 (or the pseudogene TRBV3-2) and TRBJ1-1, with a weak D call TRBD1 (5 bases). Germline loops: CDR1 LGHDT, CDR2 YNNKEL (reference sequence). Trimming pared 2 bases from V and 1 base from J, leaving 8 bases between. CDR3 length: 14 amino acids.

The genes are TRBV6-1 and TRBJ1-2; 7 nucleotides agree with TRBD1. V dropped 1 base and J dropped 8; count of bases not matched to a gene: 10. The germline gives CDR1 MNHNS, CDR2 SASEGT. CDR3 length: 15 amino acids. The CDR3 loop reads CASSEDGRDSRGYTF. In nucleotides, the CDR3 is TGTGCCAGCAGTGAAGATGGCAGGGACAGTAGGGGCTACACCTTC.

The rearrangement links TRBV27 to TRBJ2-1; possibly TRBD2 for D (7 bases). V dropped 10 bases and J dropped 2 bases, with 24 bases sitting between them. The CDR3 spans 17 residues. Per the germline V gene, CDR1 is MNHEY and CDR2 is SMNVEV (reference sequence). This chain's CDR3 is CATLGAGRGAPYNEQFF. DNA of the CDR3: TGTGCCACACTCGGGGCAGGGAGGGGGGCCCCCTACAATGAGCAGTTCTTC.

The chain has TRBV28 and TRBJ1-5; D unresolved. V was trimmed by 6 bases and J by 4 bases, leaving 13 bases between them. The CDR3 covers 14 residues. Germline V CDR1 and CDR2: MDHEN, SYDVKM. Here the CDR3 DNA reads TGTGCCAGCAGCCCTCAGGTTGGGAATCAGCCCCAGCATTTT. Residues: CASSPQVGNQPQHF.

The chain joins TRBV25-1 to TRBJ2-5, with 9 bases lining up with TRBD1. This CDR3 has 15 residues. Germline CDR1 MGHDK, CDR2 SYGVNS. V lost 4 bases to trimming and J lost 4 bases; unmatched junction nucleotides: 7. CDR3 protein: CASSAPGQGGETQYF. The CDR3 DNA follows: TGTGCCAGCAGTGCCCCGGGACAGGGAGGAGAGACCCAGTACTTC.

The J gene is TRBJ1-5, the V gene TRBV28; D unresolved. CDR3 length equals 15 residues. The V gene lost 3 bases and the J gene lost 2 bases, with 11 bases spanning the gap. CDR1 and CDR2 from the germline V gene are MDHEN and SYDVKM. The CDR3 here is CASSLSGKRNQPQHF. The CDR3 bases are TGTGCCAGCAGTTTGAGCGGGAAGCGCAATCAGCCCCAGCATTTT.

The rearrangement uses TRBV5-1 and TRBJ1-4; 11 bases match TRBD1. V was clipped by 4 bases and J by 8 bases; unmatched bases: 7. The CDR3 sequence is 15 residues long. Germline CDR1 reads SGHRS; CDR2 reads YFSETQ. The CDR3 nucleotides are TGCGCCAGCAGCCTAACCGGGACAGGGGGAGAAAAACTGTTTTTT. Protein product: CASSLTGTGGEKLFF. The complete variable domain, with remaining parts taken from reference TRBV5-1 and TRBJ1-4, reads KAGVTQTPRYLIKTRGQQVTLSCSPISGHRSVSWYQQTPGQGLQFLFEYFSETQRNKGNFPGRFSGRQFSNSRSEMNVSTLELGDSALYLCASSLTGTGGEKLFFGSGTQLSVL.

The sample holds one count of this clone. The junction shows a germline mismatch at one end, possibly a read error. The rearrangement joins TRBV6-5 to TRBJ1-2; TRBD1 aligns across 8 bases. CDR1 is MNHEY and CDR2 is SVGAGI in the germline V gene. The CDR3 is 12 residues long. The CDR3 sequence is CACRGLGNGYTF. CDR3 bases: TGTGCCTGCAGGGGGCTAGGGAATGGCTACACCTTC.

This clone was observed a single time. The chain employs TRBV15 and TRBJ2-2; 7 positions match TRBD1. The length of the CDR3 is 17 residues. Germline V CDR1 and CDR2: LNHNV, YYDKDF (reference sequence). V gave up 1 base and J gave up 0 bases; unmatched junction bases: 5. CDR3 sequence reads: CATSRGDRTPNTGELFF. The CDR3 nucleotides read TGTGCCACCAGCAGAGGGGACAGAACCCCGAACACCGGGGAGCTGTTTTTT.

The CDR3 nucleotides read TGTGCCAGCAGTGAATGGGGGACAGAGTATGGCTACACCTTC. Amino acid sequence: CASSEWGTEYGYTF. The chain is built from TRBV2 and TRBJ1-2; 7 bases line up with TRBD1. Germline lookup yields CDR1 SNHLY and CDR2 FYNNEI. Germline trimming cut 2 bases from V and 5 bases from J; bases unmatched to any gene: 5. This CDR3 has 14 amino acids.